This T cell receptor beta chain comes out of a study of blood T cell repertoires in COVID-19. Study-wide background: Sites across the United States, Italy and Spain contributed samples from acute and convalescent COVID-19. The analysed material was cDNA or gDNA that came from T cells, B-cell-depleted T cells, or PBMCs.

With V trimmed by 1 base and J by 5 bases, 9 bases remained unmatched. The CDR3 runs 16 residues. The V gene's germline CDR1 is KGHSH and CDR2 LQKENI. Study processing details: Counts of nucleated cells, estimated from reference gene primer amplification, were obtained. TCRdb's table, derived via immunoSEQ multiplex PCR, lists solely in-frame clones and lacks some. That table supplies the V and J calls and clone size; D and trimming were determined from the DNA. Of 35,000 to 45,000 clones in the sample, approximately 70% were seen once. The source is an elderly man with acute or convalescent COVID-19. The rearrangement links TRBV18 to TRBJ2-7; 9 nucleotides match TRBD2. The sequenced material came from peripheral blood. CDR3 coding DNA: TGTGCCAGCTCACCACGGGCGGGAGGGCCCTCGGACGAGCAGTACTTC. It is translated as CASSPRAGGPSDEQYF.